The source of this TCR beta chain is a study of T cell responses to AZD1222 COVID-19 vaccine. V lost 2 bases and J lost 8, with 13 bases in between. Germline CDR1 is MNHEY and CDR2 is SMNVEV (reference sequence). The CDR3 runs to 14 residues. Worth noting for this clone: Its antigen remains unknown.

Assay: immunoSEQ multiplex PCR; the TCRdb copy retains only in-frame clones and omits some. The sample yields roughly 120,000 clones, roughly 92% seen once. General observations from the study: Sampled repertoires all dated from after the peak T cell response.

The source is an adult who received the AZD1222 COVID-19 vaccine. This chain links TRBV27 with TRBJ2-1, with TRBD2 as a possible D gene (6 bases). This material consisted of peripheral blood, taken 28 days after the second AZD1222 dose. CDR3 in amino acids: CASSLEAGLHEQFF. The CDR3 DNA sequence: TGTGCCAGCAGTTTAGAGGCAGGACTACATGAGCAGTTCTTC.